This T cell receptor (beta chain) was recovered during a study of beta chain features in type 1 diabetes. Regarding the study as a whole: For Type 1 diabetes patients, all four CD4+ subsets carried TCRB CDR3s that were moderately but significantly shorter.

The authors reverse transcribed all of the isolated RNA, so sequencing captured expressed TCRB transcripts. This table comes from immunoSEQ multiplex PCR, and its TCRdb copy is limited to in-frame clones, with some not included. This sample carries roughly 330,000 clones, roughly 11% of them seen once, and the ten largest clones take about 0.015%. With regard to this clone: Its target is unknown.

CDR3 size: 13 residues. Germline CDR1 reads MNHNY; CDR2 reads SVGAGI (reference sequence). The germline V and J ends were trimmed by 4 bases and 4 bases, with 11 bases remaining between them. The rearrangement uses TRBV6-6 and TRBJ2-7; perhaps TRBD2 as D (6 bases). This TCR derives from a woman aged 30 to 39 in good health. Sequenced: naive CD4+ T cells from blood. Here the CDR3 DNA reads TGTGCCAGCAGTTCGGGAGTTTGGTACGAGCAGTACTTC. The encoded protein is CASSSGVWYEQYF.